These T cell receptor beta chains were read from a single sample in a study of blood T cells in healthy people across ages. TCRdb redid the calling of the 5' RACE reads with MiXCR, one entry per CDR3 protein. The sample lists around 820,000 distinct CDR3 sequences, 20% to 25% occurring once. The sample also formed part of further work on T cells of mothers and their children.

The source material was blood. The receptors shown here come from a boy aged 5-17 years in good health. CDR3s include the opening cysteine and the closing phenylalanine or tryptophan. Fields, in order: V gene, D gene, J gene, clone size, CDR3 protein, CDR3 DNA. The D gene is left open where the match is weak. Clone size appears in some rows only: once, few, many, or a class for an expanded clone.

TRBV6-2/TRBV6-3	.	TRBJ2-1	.	CASKDRGSSYNEQFF	TGTGCCAGCAAAGACCGGGGGAGCTCCTACAATGAGCAGTTCTTC
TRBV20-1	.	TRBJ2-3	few	CSARSGSDTQYF	TGCAGTGCTCGCTCGGGGTCAGATACGCAGTATTTT
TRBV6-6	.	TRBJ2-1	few	CASSYSRGSSYNEQFF	TGTGCCAGCAGTTACTCCCGGGGGAGCTCCTACAATGAGCAGTTCTTC
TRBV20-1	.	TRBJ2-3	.	CSARKRGTDTQYF	TGCAGTGCTAGGAAGCGAGGCACAGATACGCAGTATTTT
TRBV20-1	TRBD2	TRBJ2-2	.	CSARGSGSTGELFF	TGCAGTGCTAGGGGTAGCGGGAGCACCGGGGAGCTGTTTTTT
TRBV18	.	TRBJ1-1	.	CASSPGGNSVNTEAFF	TGTGCCAGCTCACCAGGGGGAAACAGCGTGAACACTGAAGCTTTCTTT
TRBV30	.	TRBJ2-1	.	CAWSVSHNEQFF	TGTGCCTGGAGTGTAAGCCACAATGAGCAGTTCTTC
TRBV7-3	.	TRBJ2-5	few	CASSNGPAGEGETQYF	TGTGCCAGCAGCAATGGCCCCGCAGGGGAGGGAGAGACCCAGTACTTC
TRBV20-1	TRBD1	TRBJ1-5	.	CSARDRTQGMGQPQHF	TGCAGTGCTAGAGATCGAACACAGGGGATGGGGCAGCCCCAGCATTTT
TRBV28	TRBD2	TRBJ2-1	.	CASSRRLAGADEQFF	TGTGCCAGCAGTCGCCGACTAGCGGGAGCCGATGAGCAGTTCTTC
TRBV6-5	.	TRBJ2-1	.	CASSLGATPLGNEQFF	TGTGCCAGCAGTTTAGGAGCTACCCCCCTGGGCAATGAGCAGTTCTTC
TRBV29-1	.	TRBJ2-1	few	CSVAGTYNEQFF	TGCAGCGTTGCGGGGACTTACAATGAGCAGTTCTTC
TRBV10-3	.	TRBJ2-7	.	CAISESKGTTYEQYF	TGTGCCATCAGTGAGTCTAAAGGGACAACCTACGAGCAGTACTTC
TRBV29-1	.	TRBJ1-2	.	CSVKGDAHVGYTF	TGCAGCGTCAAAGGTGACGCACACGTTGGCTACACCTTC
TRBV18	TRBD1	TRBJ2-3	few	CASSPGQGPTDTQYF	TGTGCCAGCTCCCCCGGACAGGGTCCCACAGATACGCAGTATTTT
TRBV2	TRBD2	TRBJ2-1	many	CASKRGLAEYNEQFF	TGTGCCAGCAAGAGGGGACTAGCGGAGTACAATGAGCAGTTCTTC
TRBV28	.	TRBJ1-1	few	CASSLRGPTEAFF	TGTGCCAGCAGTCTGCGGGGGCCCACTGAAGCTTTCTTT
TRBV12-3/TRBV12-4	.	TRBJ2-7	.	CASGAVSYEQYF	TGTGCCAGCGGGGCCGTATCCTACGAGCAGTACTTC
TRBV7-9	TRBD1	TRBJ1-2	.	CASSSIGTENYGYTF	TGTGCCAGCAGCTCTATCGGGACAGAAAACTATGGCTACACCTTC
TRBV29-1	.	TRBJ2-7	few	CSVERQGRKGEQYF	TGCAGCGTTGAGCGGCAGGGGCGAAAAGGCGAGCAGTACTTC
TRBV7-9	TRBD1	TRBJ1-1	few	CASSSQGAPTEAFF	TGTGCCAGCAGCTCACAGGGGGCGCCCACTGAGGCTTTCTTT
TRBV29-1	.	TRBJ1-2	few	CSAEGDSPYYGYTF	TGCAGCGCCGAGGGGGACTCCCCATACTATGGCTACACCTTC
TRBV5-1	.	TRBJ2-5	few	CASSPVTLMGETQYF	TGCGCCAGCAGCCCCGTGACCCTAATGGGGGAGACCCAGTACTTC
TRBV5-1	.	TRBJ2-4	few	CASSLEAGAGNIQYF	TGCGCCAGCAGCTTGGAGGCAGGGGCGGGGAACATTCAGTACTTC
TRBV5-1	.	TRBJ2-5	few	CASSKATGYQETQYF	TGCGCCAGCAGCAAGGCGACAGGTTACCAAGAGACCCAGTACTTC
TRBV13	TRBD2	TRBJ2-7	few	CASSPSLGTSTYEQYF	TGTGCCAGCAGCCCGTCCCTCGGGACTAGCACCTACGAGCAGTACTTC
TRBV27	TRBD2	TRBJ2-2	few	CASSARGGLAGELFF	TGTGCCAGCAGTGCTCGGGGGGGCCTTGCCGGGGAGCTGTTTTTT
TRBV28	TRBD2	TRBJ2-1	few	CASSTAGTSKDEQFF	TGTGCCAGCAGTACCGCCGGGACTAGCAAAGATGAGCAGTTCTTC
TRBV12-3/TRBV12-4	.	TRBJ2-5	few	CASSFLGMETQYF	TGTGCCAGCAGTTTTTTGGGGATGGAGACCCAGTACTTC
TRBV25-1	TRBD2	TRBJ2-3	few	CASSESRAAGGGTDTQYF	TGTGCCAGCAGTGAATCACGGGCAGCGGGAGGGGGCACAGATACGCAGTATTTT
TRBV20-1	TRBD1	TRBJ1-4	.	CSARDARQGLEKLFF	TGCAGTGCTAGAGATGCGAGACAGGGACTCGAAAAACTGTTTTTT
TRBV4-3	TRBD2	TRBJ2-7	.	CASSQEQPGGPYEQYF	TGCGCCAGCAGCCAAGAACAACCGGGGGGGCCCTACGAGCAGTACTTC
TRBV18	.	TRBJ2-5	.	CASSPSLGEGLGLF	TGTGCCAGCTCACCTAGTTTGGGAGAGGGCCTCGGTCTCTTC
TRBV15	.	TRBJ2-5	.	CATRGVSAETQYF	TGTGCCACCAGAGGGGTATCTGCAGAGACCCAGTACTTC
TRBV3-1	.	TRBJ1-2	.	CASSLQRGTRYTF	TGTGCCAGCAGCCTTCAACGGGGGACCCGCTACACCTTC
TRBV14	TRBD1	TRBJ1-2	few	CASSQGTGAYGYTF	TGTGCCAGCAGCCAAGGGACAGGGGCCTATGGCTACACCTTC
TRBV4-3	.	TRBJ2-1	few	CASSQGWGPYNEQFF	TGCGCCAGCAGCCAGGGCTGGGGGCCCTACAATGAGCAGTTCTTC
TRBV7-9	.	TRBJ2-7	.	CASSLGGHAGYEQYF	TGTGCCAGCAGTTTGGGGGGACATGCAGGTTACGAGCAGTACTTC
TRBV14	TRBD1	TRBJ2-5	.	CASRPQGLQETQYF	TGTGCCAGCAGGCCACAGGGGTTGCAAGAGACCCAGTACTTC